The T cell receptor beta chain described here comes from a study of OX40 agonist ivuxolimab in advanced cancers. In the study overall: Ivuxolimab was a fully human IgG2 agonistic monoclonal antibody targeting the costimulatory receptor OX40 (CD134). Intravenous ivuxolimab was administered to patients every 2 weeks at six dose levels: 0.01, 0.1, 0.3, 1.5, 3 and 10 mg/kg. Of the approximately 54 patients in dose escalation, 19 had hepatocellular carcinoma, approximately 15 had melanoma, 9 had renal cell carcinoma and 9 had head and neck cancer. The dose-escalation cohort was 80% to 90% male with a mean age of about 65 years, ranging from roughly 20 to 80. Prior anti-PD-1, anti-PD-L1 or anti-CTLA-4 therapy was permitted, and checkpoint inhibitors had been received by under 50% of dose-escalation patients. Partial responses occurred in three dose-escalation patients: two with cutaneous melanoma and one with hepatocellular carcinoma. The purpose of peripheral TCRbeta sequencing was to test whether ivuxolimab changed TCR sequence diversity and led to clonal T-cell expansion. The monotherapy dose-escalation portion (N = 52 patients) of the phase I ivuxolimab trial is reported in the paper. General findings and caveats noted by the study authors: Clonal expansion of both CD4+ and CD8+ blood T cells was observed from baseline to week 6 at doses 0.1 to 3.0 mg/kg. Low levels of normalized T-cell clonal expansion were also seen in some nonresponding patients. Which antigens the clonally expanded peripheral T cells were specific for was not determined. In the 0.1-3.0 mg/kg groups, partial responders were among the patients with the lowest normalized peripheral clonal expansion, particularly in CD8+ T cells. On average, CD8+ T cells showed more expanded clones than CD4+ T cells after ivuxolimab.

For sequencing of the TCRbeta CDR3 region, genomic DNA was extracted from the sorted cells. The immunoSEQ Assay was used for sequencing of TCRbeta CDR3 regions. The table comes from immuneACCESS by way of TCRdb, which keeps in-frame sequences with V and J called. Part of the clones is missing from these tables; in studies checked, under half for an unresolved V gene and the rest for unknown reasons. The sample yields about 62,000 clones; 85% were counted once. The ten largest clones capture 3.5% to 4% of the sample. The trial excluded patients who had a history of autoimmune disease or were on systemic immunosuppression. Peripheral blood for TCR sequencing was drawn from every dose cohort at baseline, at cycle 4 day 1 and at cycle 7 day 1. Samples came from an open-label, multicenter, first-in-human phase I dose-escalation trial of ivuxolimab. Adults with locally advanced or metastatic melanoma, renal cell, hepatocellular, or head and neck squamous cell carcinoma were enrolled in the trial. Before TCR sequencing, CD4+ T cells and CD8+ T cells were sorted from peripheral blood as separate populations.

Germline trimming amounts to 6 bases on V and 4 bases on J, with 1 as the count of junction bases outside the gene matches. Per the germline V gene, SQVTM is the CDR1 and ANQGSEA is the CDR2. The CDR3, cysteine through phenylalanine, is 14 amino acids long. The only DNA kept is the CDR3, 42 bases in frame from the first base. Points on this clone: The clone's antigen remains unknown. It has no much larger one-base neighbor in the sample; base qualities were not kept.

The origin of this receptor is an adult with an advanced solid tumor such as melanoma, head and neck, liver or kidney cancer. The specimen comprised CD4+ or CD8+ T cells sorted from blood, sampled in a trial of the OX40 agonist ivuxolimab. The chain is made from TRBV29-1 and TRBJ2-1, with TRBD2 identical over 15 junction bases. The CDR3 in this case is CSVGLAGGYNEQFF. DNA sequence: TGCAGCGTGGGACTAGCGGGAGGATACAATGAGCAGTTCTTC.